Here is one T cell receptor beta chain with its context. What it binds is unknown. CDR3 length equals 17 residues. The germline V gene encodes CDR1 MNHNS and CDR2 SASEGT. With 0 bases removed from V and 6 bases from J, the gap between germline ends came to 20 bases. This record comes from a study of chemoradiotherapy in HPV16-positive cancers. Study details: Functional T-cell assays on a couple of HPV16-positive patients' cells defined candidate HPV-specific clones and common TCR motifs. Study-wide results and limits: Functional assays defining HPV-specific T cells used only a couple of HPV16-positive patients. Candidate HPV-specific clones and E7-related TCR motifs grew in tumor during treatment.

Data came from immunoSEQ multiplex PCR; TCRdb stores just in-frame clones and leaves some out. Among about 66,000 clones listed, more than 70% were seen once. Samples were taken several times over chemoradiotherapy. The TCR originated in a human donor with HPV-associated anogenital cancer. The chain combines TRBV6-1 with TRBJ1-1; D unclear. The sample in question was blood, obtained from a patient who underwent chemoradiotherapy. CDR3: CASSEAHPGRPIAEAFF. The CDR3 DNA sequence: TGTGCCAGCAGTGAAGCCCACCCCGGACGCCCCATCGCTGAAGCTTTCTTT.